This record covers a single T cell receptor beta chain. Its target is unknown. The study treated chemo-refractory metastatic non-small-cell lung cancer patients with focal radiation plus ipilimumab CTLA-4 blockade. These data belong to a study of radiotherapy plus CTLA-4 blockade in lung cancer. Study details: Under 20% of patients responded objectively, and roughly 31% achieved disease control.

General study findings and limits: Radiotherapy with ipilimumab was followed by blood expansion of tumor-derived clones. The authors reported that early blood T cell clone dynamics, with interferon-beta, best predicted response.

V was pared by 0 bases and J by 8 bases, with 8 bases between. The germline gives CDR1 WNHNN, CDR2 SYGVQD (reference sequence). The CDR3 length is 13 residues. Profiling relied on immunoSEQ multiplex PCR, and the TCRdb table lists in-frame clones only, not all of them. Among fewer than 100,000 clones listed, 84% were seen once. The source is a human donor with non-small cell lung cancer who had stable disease on radiotherapy plus ipilimumab. This chain joins TRBV10-1 and TRBJ2-1; no clear D gene. The specimen was peripheral blood, collected from a patient treated with radiotherapy plus ipilimumab. This chain's CDR3 is CASSESLVDEQFF. DNA of the CDR3: TGCGCCAGCAGTGAGTCGCTAGTCGATGAGCAGTTCTTC.